This T cell receptor beta chain emerged from a study of cytomegalovirus exposure and HLA in healthy donors. Overall study results and limits: Most TCR sequences proved rare, with some public TCRs found in many donors.

The CDR3 covers 13 residues. Germline V gene sequence: CDR1 SNHLY, CDR2 FYNNEI. V was clipped by 6 bases and J by 1 base, with 9 bases between them. In regard to this clone: Antigen: not known.

The PCR contained 60 Vbeta and 13 Jbeta primers. Clones were read by immunoSEQ multiplex PCR, and TCRdb kept only the in-frame ones, dropping some. The table records approximately 130,000 clones, 70% to 80% of them present only once. The receptor comes from a man aged 30-40 years in good health and CMV-seronegative. The V gene is TRBV2, the J gene TRBJ2-5, with D perhaps matching TRBD1 (6 bases). Sample: PBMCs. CDR3: CASRLGAQETQYF. The CDR3 bases are TGTGCCAGCAGACTGGGGGCCCAAGAGACCCAGTACTTC.